A single T cell receptor (beta chain) is shown here with its context. It has no known antigen specificity. No clone much larger than this one lies a single base away; base qualities are absent. This sample stems from a study of cytomegalovirus exposure and HLA in healthy donors (dated by TCRdb to about 2017). Study-wide context: In an earlier analysis of approximately 640 of the donors, around 290 Gb of sequence data and 90 million to 120 million unique TCR beta sequences from about 190 million T cells were reported. To predict cytomegalovirus infection status, the study brought together high-throughput TCR immunosequencing, statistical association of individual TCRs with disease status, and machine learning. A separate validation cohort of 100 to 150 different subjects was used in addition to the roughly 700-subject first cohort. A later analysis re-examined previously published TCR beta repertoires from more than 650 donors and added high-resolution HLA genotyping to investigate patterns of TCR occurrence. The later analysis used no new phenotypic data to find candidate immune exposures, relying instead on TCR beta sequences and their occurrence across donors. An earlier analysis of 587 of the donors used high-throughput TCR beta sequencing to judge whether each TCR beta V gene segment behaved as functional or pseudogenic. A later genetic analysis took genome-wide SNP genotypes for about 65% of the 666 donors and used that subset as a discovery cohort. Roughly 5 DR-DQ haplotypes were handled as single units for association and clustering, since linkage in the cohort was strong. Approximately 300 gigabases of sequencing data and around 85 million unique TCR sequences made up an early release that covered approximately 620 HLA-typed donors. Both class I and class II loci were covered by HLA typing, at four-digit resolution. The study profiled the T cell repertoires of about 640 subjects by immunosequencing and related them to cytomegalovirus serostatus. Typing coverage varied by locus: roughly 620-640 donors for A, B, C, DRB1 and DQB1; roughly 560 for DQA1; some 610 for DPA1; 450 to 480 for DPB1. Every repertoire in the discovery cohort had been generated on one and the same sequencing platform. Of the 300 to 500 genotyped donors, less than 90% were placed in the genetic ancestry cluster associated with self-reported Caucasian donors. Donor age, sex, ethnicity and CMV serostatus were collected together with the repertoire data. Across approximately 400 genotyped donors of the cohort, an average of roughly 230,000 unique TCR beta nucleotide sequences per donor were sequenced, and roughly 20% of those sequences were non-productive. The aim of the study was to test whether cataloging public T cell receptors could identify signatures of past pathogen exposure. Overall study results and their limits: Correlated functional status among segregating V segments might be attributable to linkage disequilibrium, but an unknown experimental factor could not be ruled out. A further reported finding was that TCR beta sequences accurately predicted the HLA-A and HLA-B alleles for most subjects in the first cohort. According to a later analysis, most CMV-associated TCR beta chains appeared to be HLA-restricted, and the HLA associations seemed to be driven largely by CMV exposure. Because HLA typing was unavailable for some donors at each locus, only the typed subset was used in association tests. Most TCR sequences were observed very rarely across donors, whereas some public TCRs were present in many individuals. In a later analysis, around 15,000 TCR beta sequences were associated with specific HLA alleles at a false discovery rate of 0.05. Sequencing depth was assumed to be roughly uniform across donors in the presence/absence analyses, though that assumption may not hold. Compared with equally common non-associated chains, HLA-associated TCR beta chains in a later analysis were more clonally expanded and had lower generation probabilities. Some 16 rarely observed V segments, including chromosome 9 orphons, were excluded from the earlier analysis of approximately 600 of the donors because counts were too low. In vitro tests confirmed that a few of the cytomegalovirus-associated TCR beta chains recognize cytomegalovirus antigens. A later analysis reported that several top co-occurrence clusters appeared linked to parvovirus B19, influenza, CMV and Epstein-Barr virus. It was suggested by the authors that the approach could potentially be generalized to other disease states and immunological phenotypes. A group of highly shared sequence variants was considered likely to be a technical artifact of the sequencing pipeline. Broadly in line with IMGT annotations, most TCR beta V segments showed up in productive rearrangements about 87% or about 30% of the time in an earlier analysis of 587 of the donors. A later analysis found that TCR association rates varied across HLA loci, with DRB1 alleles showing the most associated TCRs and HLA-C alleles the fewest. When HLA alleles, especially DR and DQ, strongly co-occurred, TCR associations were difficult to assign to individual alleles. The classifier was reported to diagnose cytomegalovirus status with high specificity and sensitivity in both the original cohort and the validation cohort. A later genetic analysis associated a missense DCLRE1C variant with V-gene and J-gene trimming of TCR beta chains, and an independent cohort replicated the association. A later genetic analysis reported fewer N-insertions in productive TCRs among donors in an Asian-associated ancestry cluster than the roughly 620-donor mean. Immune exposure information for the cohort was limited to CMV serostatus. A total of some 180 TCR beta chains were listed by the study as associated with cytomegalovirus. In this cohort, only TCR beta chains were sequenced, and detectable features were limited by the absence of alpha or paired-chain data.

Libraries were built with the immunoSEQ multiplex PCR assay. For the multiplex PCR, a mixture combining 60 forward primers for TCR Vbeta segments and 13 reverse primers for TCR Jbeta segments was used. A multiplex PCR assay on genomic DNA amplified the CDR3 region of rearranged TCR beta genes. On the Illumina HiSeq System, the amplified TCR beta libraries were sequenced as 87-base-pair reads. For the original study's pipeline: A later analysis tallied some 79 million unique TCR beta chains across the 666 repertoires, and around 10 million of those chains were shared by two or more donors. Raw reads were error-corrected and collapsed into unique sequences by a nearest-neighbor algorithm in which closely related sequences were merged to remove PCR and sequencing errors. CDR3 sequences were aligned to IMGT reference sequences to assign V, D and J gene segments. For a sequence to be retained, at least a six-nucleotide match to both a V gene segment and a J gene segment was required. A rearrangement was called productive if the CDR3 had no stop codons and remained in frame with V and J, and every other rearrangement was called non-productive. CDR3 was defined according to IMGT convention as the region running from the second conserved V-encoded cysteine to the conserved J-encoded phenylalanine. In an earlier analysis of around 570 of the donors, sequences lacking an unambiguous match to a single V gene segment were excluded. An earlier analysis of over 450 of the donors classified V segments as functional when productive rearrangements were above 56.7% and as segregating when the standard deviation between donors was above 5%. A statistical classification framework was built for diagnosing cytomegalovirus status from the catalog of TCR beta chain sequences. A later analysis assigned V and J genes by comparing TCR nucleotide sequences with IMGT/GENE-DB human TR gene sequences. The TCRdist pipeline was used in a later analysis to assign CDR3 sequences and most-parsimonious VDJ recombination scenarios. In a later analysis, each TCR beta chain was defined by its CDR3 amino acid sequence together with its V-gene family, and reads without a unique V-gene family were excluded. To address suspected cross-contamination and a sequencing artifact, a later analysis removed around 590 highly shared, low-generation-probability nucleotide sequences. In a later analysis, a clonal expansion index was calculated for each public chain from normalized within-repertoire ranks of inferred template counts. In a later analysis, generation probabilities were computed using a VDJ recombination model fitted to out-of-frame rearrangements, and the results were checked against IGoR. In a later analysis, hypergeometric tests were used to score TCR-TCR, TCR-HLA and TCR-CMV co-occurrence, with a repertoire-size bias correction applied to TCR pairs. A later analysis estimated false discovery rates by permuting HLA or CMV assignments 20 times. A later analysis grouped co-occurring TCRs with DBSCAN, adding TCRdist sequence similarity when clustering within HLA-allele-positive subsets. Repertoires with fewer than 30,000 or more than 120,000 public chains were left out of co-occurrence clustering, as were about 5 repertoires with anomalous nucleotide sharing. TCRdb's version of the immuneACCESS table is confined to in-frame rearrangements and falls short of the full clone set. An unresolved V gene accounts for under half of the shortfall where checked; the remainder is of unknown origin. V, J and clone size derive from that table, while D and trimming were established from the DNA sequence. In all, the sample holds 130,000 to 150,000 clones, and roughly 82% of those were seen once. 5.7% of the sample is in the top ten clones.

In total, fewer than 750 healthy bone marrow donors made up the cohort. Cohort members were all nominally healthy when sampled, although unrecorded immune exposures were likely present. The donor tested CMV seropositive, placing the donor among the 289 seropositive members of the cohort. A peripheral blood sample was collected from each donor, and TCR beta sequencing was performed on peripheral blood mononuclear cells. The Qiagen DNeasy Blood Extraction Kit was used to extract genomic DNA from the blood cell samples. The sequencing input was PBMCs. The clonotype originates from a man aged 30-40 years in good health and CMV-seropositive.

The nucleotide sequence is TGTGCCAGCAGTTCCGGGACCTACAATGAGCAGTTCTTC. Translation gives CASSSGTYNEQFF. The chain employs TRBV27 and TRBJ2-1, with TRBD2 as a weak D call on 5 bases. A distance of 6 bases separates the germline ends of V and J, which lose 4 bases and 2 bases respectively. Looking up the germline V gene (reference sequence) yields CDR1 MNHEY and CDR2 SMNVEV. The CDR3 numbers 13 residues from cysteine through phenylalanine. Solely the CDR3 DNA is kept, with 39 bases framed from the first base.